Included here is one T cell receptor beta chain sequence, with context. It lacks a known antigen. Base-call qualities are not available, and no considerably larger clone is one nucleotide away. On a MiSeq, deep resolution sequencing aimed for a depth between 1 in 1 million and 1 in 200,000 T cells, with each clonotype covered about 9.2x on average. The immunoSEQ hsTCRB Kit was used to generate the TCR beta libraries. Per the authors' processing: The data were analyzed with ImmunoSEQ Analyzer and ImmunoSEQ Data Assistant, and V, D and J gene assignments followed IMGT definitions. Clonality was computed as one minus normalized Shannon entropy of productive rearrangement frequencies, ranging from 0 to 1. Public clonotype analysis was restricted to overrepresented clonotypes comprising at least 0.05% of each patient's repertoire. Approximately 13 age-matched healthy donor repertoires from immuneACCESS served as clonality controls. Not all clones reach the TCRdb copy of this immuneACCESS table, which keeps in-frame sequences only. Checked studies attribute under half of the gap to unresolved V genes and leave the rest unexplained. The DNA was the basis for D and trimming; V, J and clone size are from that table. Recorded for this sample are approximately 130,000 clones; around 84% of them occurred a single time. 2.5% to 3.5% of the sample lies in the top ten.

The entry originates in a study of cytotoxic CD8 clonotypes in ibrutinib-treated CLL (dated by TCRdb to the early 2020s). About the study as a whole: The cohort was composed of about 10 relapsed/refractory and roughly 16 treatment-naive patients; IGHV unmutated status was identified in 17 patients. Responses were partial in some 24 patients and complete in 2; after median about 5.5 years follow-up, some 14 stayed in remission and about twelve progressed. Response samples were taken after a median of 12 months on treatment, ranging from roughly 6 to 36 months. Samples averaged approximately 240,000 productive templates and around 91,000 productive rearrangements. Of the 90 or so participants in the trial, about 26 had longitudinal samples available. Cryopreserved peripheral blood mononuclear cells were collected at three points: before therapy, at response, and at either sustained remission or disease progression. Every sample from remission and from progressive disease was obtained while the patients were still on ibrutinib.

Sample time point, as interpreted from the label and publication: 24 months on ibrutinib. For TCR beta library preparation, approximately 2.2 micrograms of genomic DNA were isolated from cryopreserved PBMCs. Longitudinal blood samples from CLL patients receiving ibrutinib monotherapy were subjected to high-throughput TCR beta sequencing. Patients were enrolled in a phase 2 open-label single-center ibrutinib monotherapy trial. Summary of the overall study and its limitations: Public clonotypes were rare and either contracted or stayed stable during treatment, and the rise in clonality at ibrutinib response reflected the expansion of private clonotypes. Lymph node repertoires were not examined, and the timing of sampling was not matched between patients in sustained remission and those whose disease progressed. Clonality rose at ibrutinib response, remained stable during sustained remission, and dropped back toward baseline at progression. At baseline, clonality was higher than in age-matched healthy donors and showed a strong correlation with circulating CD8+ T-cell counts.

The CDR3 starts with the cysteine, ends with the phenylalanine, and has 18 residues. Left in the record is the CDR3 DNA by itself, 54 bases read in frame from the first base. V is cut back by 8 bases and J by 3 bases, with 21 bases in the junction unmatched. The germline V gene encodes CDR1 SEHNR and CDR2 FQNEAQ (reference sequence). The V gene is TRBV7-9 and the J gene is TRBJ1-2; 7 bases in the middle match TRBD1. Material: PBMCs, obtained after 24 months of ibrutinib treatment. This sequence was found in a human donor with chronic lymphocytic leukemia. The bases read TGTGCCAGCTCGATTATCCTGACAGGGAGTGGGAAGGACTATGGCTACACCTTC. Its translation is CASSIILTGSGKDYGYTF. Where the CDR3 stops, the reference TRBV7-9 and TRBJ1-2 genes take over; the full variable domain is DTGVSQNPRHKITKRGQNVTFRCDPISEHNRLYWYRQTLGQGPEFLTYFQNEAQLEKSRLLSDRFSAERPKGSFSTLEIQRTEQGDSAMYLCASSIILTGSGKDYGYTFGSGTRLTVV.